This T cell receptor (beta chain) was sequenced in a study of early T cells in non-severe SARS-CoV-2 infection. Points from the study as a whole: VDJdb matching favored anti-spike CD8 responses, missing private and CD4 specificities.

Points on this clonotype: As yet, its antigen is unknown.

TCRdb redid the calling of the 5' RACE reads with MiXCR, one entry per CDR3 protein. The sample records tens of thousands of distinct CDR3 sequences, about 10% being singletons. V was pared by 6 bases and J by 0 bases, with 15 bases between. The CDR3 loop spans 16 amino acids. Germline lookup yields CDR1 MNHNS and CDR2 SASEGT. The chain recombines TRBV6-1 with TRBJ2-1; D unresolved. This receptor was identified in an adult who was a healthcare worker with PCR-confirmed SARS-CoV-2 infection or an uninfected control (not recorded which). Specimen: whole blood. CDR3 amino acids: CASSTFSVSSYNEQFF. CDR3 nucleotide sequence: TGTGCCAGCAGCACCTTTTCAGTTAGCTCCTACAATGAGCAGTTCTTC.